This T cell receptor beta chain was captured in a study of T cell repertoires in cytomegalovirus infection. Notes on the study in general: Cumulative public TCR beta family frequency identified CMV carriers with the relevant HLA.

MiXCR, run by TCRdb on the reads, gives a single entry per CDR3 protein. The sample includes around 340,000 distinct CDR3 sequences, approximately 32% seen only once; the top ten take roughly 20%. In this sample, this clonotype turned up once. The target antigen is unknown. Germline CDR1 MDHEN, CDR2 SYDVKM. J gave up 5 bases and V 1 base, and 7 bases lay outside the gene matches. The CDR3 consists of 17 residues. The sample here was cultured PBMCs, taken from culture after CMV antigen stimulation. The origin of this receptor is a human donor in good health (CMV status not recorded). Some clones in this sample may be carry-over from other donors' samples. The chain joins TRBV28 to TRBJ2-1; 11 nucleotides agree with TRBD2. The CDR3 here is CASSLLFGTSGHNEQFF. CDR3 sequence (DNA): TGTGCCAGCAGTTTATTATTTGGGACTAGCGGACACAATGAGCAGTTCTTC.